This TCR beta chain came from a study of precursors of human CD4 cytotoxic T cells (dated by TCRdb to 2016 to 2018). With regard to the full study: In total, 14 donors contributed CD4+ memory subsets to the bulk TCR-seq analysis. Sequences for both the TCRalpha and TCRbeta chains came out of the TCR-seq analysis of more than 13 donors (table S7). What the authors observed across the whole study: A larger fraction of IL-7Rhigh TEMRA clonotypes than of TEM or TCM clonotypes was made up of expanded effector clonotypes. Only 13 of the 14 donors were included in some of the bulk TCR-seq comparisons, which suggests that not every subset was available for every donor. Compared with the TCM and TEM subsets, the IL-7Rhigh and IL-7R- TEMRA subsets had more restricted TCR repertoires, marked by lower diversity and more expanded clonotypes. The authors noted that a human observational design cannot definitively establish the direction of differentiation between precursor and effector cells.

The CDR3, from cysteine to phenylalanine, totals 13 residues. Only the CDR3 part of the read is kept: 39 bases, read in frame from the first base. The junction shows trimming of 3 bases on V and 1 base on J, plus 6 bases between the germline ends. Instrument used: Illumina MiSeq. For the original study's pipeline: Repertoire diversity was measured with the Shannon-Wiener index computed in VDJtools. TCRbeta clonotypes with a clonotype frequency of at least 3 were defined as expanded. TCRdb applied fastp at Q25 and MiXCR to the public reads, then kept only in-frame beta chains. One record per CDR3 amino acid sequence lists the most common genes and DNA. TCRdb's processing, not the authors', yielded these V and J calls. The sample data list 470 or so distinct CDR3 sequences, and under 20% of these were observed just once. Clones ranked in the top ten supply 9.5% to 15% of the sample. This clonotype is deemed large (0.1 to 1%). Its antigen remains undetermined. No much larger clone is present one base from it, and per-base qualities are unavailable.

To test whether a precursor-effector relationship exists among CD4 cytotoxic T cells, bulk UMI-based TCR sequencing was run on four sorted CD4+ memory subsets: TCM, TEM, IL-7Rhigh TEMRA, and IL-7R- TEMRA. Cells were obtained from peripheral blood mononuclear cells isolated from human blood. The clonotype was recovered from a human donor in good health. The sequenced sample consisted of memory CD4+ T cells from blood (PBMCs). The sequence links TRBV12-3 or TRBV12-4 to TRBJ2-5, and perhaps TRBD2 as D gene, on 5 matching bases. The CDR3 corresponds to CASSLGVQETQYF. The nucleotides read TGTGCCAGCAGTTTGGGAGTCCAAGAGACCCAGTACTTC.